A single sample is the source of the 16 T cell receptor beta chains below, sequenced in a study of blood T cell repertoires in COVID-19. The repertoire was sequenced with immunoSEQ multiplex PCR; TCRdb's copy has only in-frame clones and lacks some. The data show about 130,000 clones, with 70% to 90% seen just once and about 9.4% held by the top ten. Input material: peripheral blood. The source of these receptors is a man in his fifties or sixties with acute or convalescent COVID-19.

The rearrangement links TRBV19 to TRBJ2-1; D unresolved. V was cut by 1 base and J by 9 bases, with 16 bases left in between. The CDR3 runs to 15 residues. The germline V gene encodes CDR1 LNHDA and CDR2 SQIVND (reference sequence). This CDR3 is CASSIGRLLGSEQFF. CDR3 coding DNA: TGTGCCAGTAGTATAGGAAGGCTGCTCGGGTCTGAGCAGTTCTTC.

The J gene is TRBJ1-5, the V gene TRBV9; D remains unclear. This CDR3 has 14 residues. Trimming took 3 bases from V and 11 from J, leaving 18 bases between them. Germline CDR1 is SGDLS and CDR2 is YYNGEE. DNA for the CDR3: TGTGCCAGCAGCGGCGGGGTCGAGAGAGTGGCCCAGCATTTT. Translating it yields CASSGGVERVAQHF.

V is TRBV9 and J is TRBJ1-1; 8 bases agree with TRBD1. CDR1 SGDLS and CDR2 YYNGEE come from the germline V gene. The CDR3 runs 15 residues. V lost 0 bases and J lost 5; bases outside the gene matches: 6. The CDR3 reads CASSVGGRGLTEAFF. Here the CDR3 DNA reads TGTGCCAGCAGCGTAGGGGGCAGGGGGCTTACTGAAGCTTTCTTT.

This chain uses TRBV10-2 with TRBJ1-3, with a possible D match to TRBD1 (6 bases). Germline V gene data show CDR1 as WSHSY and CDR2 as SAAADI. V lost 6 bases and J 0 bases, leaving 12 bases between the germline ends. The CDR3 is made up of 15 amino acids. CDR3 in DNA: TGCGCCAGCAGCCGACAGGCAGACTCTGGAAACACCATATATTTT. Translating it yields CASSRQADSGNTIYF.

V gene TRBV6-5 combines with J gene TRBJ1-5; unclear D gene. CDR3 length: 14 amino acids. The V and J ends lost 7 bases and 0 bases respectively, with 10 bases between them. Germline CDR1 reads MNHEY; CDR2 reads SVGAGI. CDR3 sequence reads: CASNRLYSNQPQHF. CDR3 DNA: TGTGCCAGCAACAGATTGTATAGCAATCAGCCCCAGCATTTT.

The chain uses TRBV11-3 and TRBJ2-1; the D gene is possibly TRBD1 (5 bases). The CDR3 runs to 14 residues. From germline, CDR1 is SGHNT and CDR2 YENEEA. Trimming shortened V by 3 bases and J by 5 bases, and 11 bases separated the two germline ends. DNA of the CDR3: TGTGCCAGCAGCTTGTCACAGGTAGACAATGAGCAGTTCTTC. Protein product: CASSLSQVDNEQFF.

This chain links TRBV19 with TRBJ1-2; 9 nucleotides align to TRBD1. Germline CDR1 is LNHDA and CDR2 is SQIVND (reference sequence). Trimming cost V 3 bases and J 5 bases; bases outside gene matches: 10. This CDR3 comprises 16 residues. CDR3 sequence: CASSIRDRVFRYGYTF. As DNA, the CDR3 is TGTGCCAGTAGTATCCGGGACAGGGTCTTCCGTTATGGCTACACCTTC.

This chain links TRBV6-1 with TRBJ2-7, with D hard to call. Germline V gives CDR1 MNHNS, CDR2 SASEGT. The length of the CDR3 is 15 residues. V shed 0 bases and J shed 3 bases, with 12 bases lying between them. The CDR3 sequence is CASSEALRTLYEQYF. In DNA form, the CDR3 reads TGTGCCAGCAGTGAAGCCCTTAGAACCCTCTACGAGCAGTACTTC.

The J gene is TRBJ1-5, the V gene TRBV7-2; tentatively, D is TRBD1 (6 bases). V gave up 6 bases and J gave up 0 bases, with 15 bases separating them. The CDR3 loop spans 16 amino acids. Germline CDR1 reads SGHTA; CDR2 reads FQGNSA. In DNA, the CDR3 is TGTGCCAGCAGTACAACCGGGACAATTAGCAATCAGCCCCAGCATTTT. It specifies CASSTTGTISNQPQHF.

The rearrangement uses TRBV30 and TRBJ2-3; 12 bases map to TRBD2. The V segment lost 2 bases and the J segment 5 bases; nucleotides outside the gene matches: 2. CDR3 length equals 14 residues. Germline lookup yields CDR1 GTSNPN and CDR2 SVGIG (reference sequence). CDR3 loop: CAWSLAGGRDTQYF. The CDR3 coding sequence is TGTGCCTGGAGTCTAGCGGGGGGGAGAGATACGCAGTATTTT.

The genes are TRBV28 and TRBJ2-5; 8 positions match TRBD1. CDR1 is MDHEN and CDR2 is SYDVKM in the germline V gene. V lost 6 bases to trimming and J lost 8 bases; unmatched junction nucleotides: 11. The CDR3 runs to 14 residues. The CDR3 nucleotides are TGTGCCAGCAGCCCCTCAGGGGGCAGTGATACCCAGTACTTC. Translating it yields CASSPSGGSDTQYF.

The genes are TRBV5-4 and TRBJ1-2; TRBD1 matches 9 bases. The V and J ends lost 2 bases and 6 bases, in that order; junction bases with no gene match: 8. The germline CDR1 and CDR2 sequences are SGHNT and YYREEE (reference sequence). The CDR3 runs to 15 residues. The CDR3 here is CASSLKGDRVDGYTF. CDR3 nucleotide sequence: TGTGCCAGCAGCTTAAAGGGGGACAGGGTTGATGGCTACACCTTC.

This chain connects TRBV7-6 to TRBJ1-5; no clear D gene. This CDR3 is 13 amino acids long. CDR1 SGHVS and CDR2 FNYEAQ come from the germline V gene. Trimming stripped 8 bases from V and 2 bases from J, with 10 bases between. The CDR3 DNA reads as TGTGCCAGCGCTAAGTCCGGCAATCAGCCCCAGCATTTT. Residues: CASAKSGNQPQHF. The full variable domain, in which reference TRBV7-6 and TRBJ1-5 provide the parts outside the CDR3, is GAGVSQSPRYKVTKRGQDVALRCDPISGHVSLYWYRQALGQGPEFLTYFNYEAQQDKSGLPNDRFSAERPEGSISTLTIQRTEQRDSAMYRCASAKSGNQPQHFGDGTRLSIL.

This clone appeared a single time. The CDR3 here is CASSPSGAGILKQYF. The CDR3 DNA is TGTGCCAGCAGCCCTAGTGGAGCGGGGATCTTGAAGCAGTACTTC. The chain recombines TRBV6-6 with TRBJ2-7; 7 bases map to TRBD2. Trimming cost V 6 bases and J 8 bases; bases outside gene matches: 16. The CDR3 covers 15 residues. Germline loops: CDR1 MNHNY, CDR2 SVGAGI (reference sequence).

The chain has TRBV14 and TRBJ1-6; possibly TRBD1 for D (5 bases). The length of the CDR3 is 15 residues. Trimming cost V 0 bases and J 5 bases, with 8 bases left between them. Germline V CDR1 and CDR2: SGHDN, FVKESK. The CDR3 reads CASSQDSRDNSPLHF. The CDR3 DNA reads as TGTGCCAGCAGCCAAGATAGCAGGGATAATTCACCCCTCCACTTT.

The chain links TRBV27 to TRBJ1-1; 7 nucleotides match TRBD1. The CDR3 spans 13 residues. The V gene's germline CDR1 is MNHEY and CDR2 SMNVEV (reference sequence). The V gene end was trimmed by 0 bases and the J gene end by 10 bases; junction bases not matched to a gene: 5. The CDR3 region is CASSLSGGPRAFF. The CDR3, as DNA: TGTGCCAGCAGTTTATCAGGGGGCCCCAGAGCTTTCTTT.